These 27 T cell receptor beta chains were sequenced from one sample in a study of cytomegalovirus exposure and HLA in healthy donors listed by TCRdb under 2017. The library was built by means of the immunoSEQ multiplex PCR assay. The multiplex PCR relied on a mix of 60 forward primers for TCR Vbeta segments and 13 reverse primers for TCR Jbeta segments. TCRdb re-hosts the immuneACCESS table, in-frame sequences only. Its copies lack some clones; in the studies checked, an unresolved V gene accounts for under half of them, and the cause for the rest is not known. The sample has tens of thousands of clones on record, approximately 78% of them singletons. The top ten clones comprise over 2.5% of the sample. Sequencing was performed on PBMCs. All receptors come from a woman aged 30 to 39 in good health and CMV-seronegative.

V and J are TRBV27 and TRBJ2-7; 9 bases map to TRBD1. The germline gives CDR1 MNHEY, CDR2 SMNVEV (reference sequence). The CDR3 runs 15 residues. V shed 3 bases, J shed 5 bases, and the junction held 8 bases outside the gene matches. Here the CDR3 reads CASSFAGTGWHEQYF. CDR3 DNA sequence: TGTGCCAGCAGTTTCGCGGGGACAGGGTGGCACGAGCAGTACTTC.

CDR3 sequence: CASSPRWVAGTDTQYF. In DNA form, the CDR3 reads TGTGCCAGCAGCCCCCGTTGGGTAGCGGGCACAGATACGCAGTATTTT. V and J are TRBV5-6 and TRBJ2-3; possibly TRBD2 for D (6 bases). Trimming shortened V by 4 bases and J by 1 base, and 16 bases separated the two germline ends. The CDR3 runs 16 residues. In germline, CDR1 is SGHDT, CDR2 YYEEEE.

This clone has only one observation. The gene calls are TRBV28 and TRBJ1-4; D is ambiguous. The V end lost 6 bases, the J end lost 4 bases, and 12 bases lay between the germline ends. The CDR3 runs 14 residues. The germline V gene has CDR1 MDHEN and CDR2 SYDVKM. CDR3: CASRIQGGNEKLFF. In DNA form, the CDR3 reads TGTGCCAGCAGGATACAAGGCGGTAATGAAAAACTGTTTTTT.

V is TRBV7-2 and J is TRBJ1-2; 8 bases map to TRBD1. Germline CDR1 is SGHTA and CDR2 is FQGNSA. The length of the CDR3 is 15 residues. Germline trimming cut 4 bases from V and 4 bases from J; bases unmatched to any gene: 8. The CDR3 DNA is TGTGCCAGCAGCTCGTGGGGACAGGACCCCTATGGCTACACCTTC. This sequence encodes CASSSWGQDPYGYTF.

This clone was found a few times. The V gene is TRBV11-3, the J gene TRBJ1-6; D remains unclear. The CDR3 extends over 15 amino acids. The V end lost 1 base, the J end lost 8 bases, and 12 bases lay between the germline ends. Germline loops: CDR1 SGHNT, CDR2 YENEEA. CDR3 sequence (DNA): TGTGCCAGCAGCTTAGGCGGGAATGTTGATTCACCCCTCCACTTT. Protein product: CASSLGGNVDSPLHF.

J is TRBJ2-2 and V is TRBV29-1; the match to TRBD2 covers 11 bases. This CDR3 is built from 18 residues. The V gene's germline CDR1 is SQVTM and CDR2 ANQGSEA. Germline trimming cut 4 bases from V and 2 bases from J; bases unmatched to any gene: 12. CDR3 bases: TGCAGCGTTGTGGGGGGGCTCGGGACTAGCGGCAACACCGGGGAGCTGTTTTTT. This translates into CSVVGGLGTSGNTGELFF.

The CDR3 is CASSYPPGRGRFYPSRYTF. CDR3 bases: TGTGCCAGCAGCTACCCCCCTGGCAGGGGGAGATTTTATCCTTCTCGCTACACCTTC. V is TRBV7-2 and J is TRBJ1-2; 7 bases line up with TRBD1. CDR3 length: 19 amino acids. The trim removed 4 bases at V and 9 bases at J, leaving 26 bases unmatched. Germline values: CDR1 SGHTA, CDR2 FQGNSA.

The gene calls are TRBV5-1 and TRBJ2-7, with TRBD1 identical over 11 bases. The length of the CDR3 is 14 residues. Trimming took 4 bases from V and 3 from J; bases not matched to a gene: 3. Looked up from germline, CDR1 is SGHRS and CDR2 is YFSETQ. In nucleotides, the CDR3 is TGCGCCAGCAGCGAGGGACAGGGGGACTACGAGCAGTACTTC. Amino acid sequence: CASSEGQGDYEQYF.

The table lists this clone with a few counts. Other DNA sequences from this sample encode an identical CDR3 as well. The J gene is TRBJ1-2, the V gene TRBV28; D perhaps matches TRBD1 (6 bases). Trimming pared 6 bases from V and 2 bases from J, leaving 25 bases between. Germline V gives CDR1 MDHEN, CDR2 SYDVKM. This CDR3 contains 18 residues. The CDR3 region is CASSPRSGGRYLNYGYTF. The CDR3 region has the DNA TGTGCCAGCAGCCCTCGTAGCGGGGGGCGTTATTTAAACTATGGCTACACCTTC.

The chain combines TRBV7-6 with TRBJ1-5, with 10 bases that match TRBD1. The germline V gene has CDR1 SGHVS and CDR2 FNYEAQ. V shed 1 base and J 1 base; nucleotides not matched to a gene: 1. The CDR3 is made up of 16 amino acids. For the CDR3, the DNA is TGTGCCAGCAGCTTAGGGGACAGGGGAAGCAATCAGCCCCAGCATTTT. This codes for CASSLGDRGSNQPQHF.

This rearrangement joins TRBV18 to TRBJ2-2, with 8 bases matching TRBD2. V dropped 3 bases and J dropped 1; count of bases not matched to a gene: 4. Germline V gives CDR1 KGHSH, CDR2 LQKENI. The CDR3 is 16 residues long. For the CDR3, the DNA is TGTGCCAGCTCACCGCCACGGGGGGGGAACACCGGGGAGCTGTTTTTT. Amino acids: CASSPPRGGNTGELFF. The variable domain in full, completed from reference TRBV18 and TRBJ2-2, reads NAGVMQNPRHLVRRRGQEARLRCSPMKGHSHVYWYRQLPEEGLKFMVYLQKENIIDESGMPKERFSAEFPKEGPSILRIQQVVRGDSAAYFCASSPPRGGNTGELFFGEGSRLTVL.

This clone was detected once. The chain is built from TRBV10-1 and TRBJ2-3; D not certain. CDR1 is WNHNN, CDR2 SYGVQD, per germline (reference sequence). Between the trimmed V and J ends, which lost 2 bases and 4 bases, there was a span of 10 bases. The CDR3 length is 14 residues. This CDR3 reads CASSEGLEADTQYF. In DNA form, the CDR3 reads TGCGCCAGCAGTGAGGGGCTGGAAGCAGATACGCAGTATTTT.

The chain recombines TRBV7-8 with TRBJ1-2, with 12 bases identical to TRBD1. The germline V gene has CDR1 SGHVS and CDR2 FQNEAQ. V trimming: 2 bases; J trimming: 8 bases; junction bases outside the gene matches: 9. The CDR3 covers 16 residues. In DNA form, the CDR3 reads TGTGCCAGCAGCTTATTCCGGGACAGGGGGCGGGAAGGCTACACCTTC. Its protein is CASSLFRDRGREGYTF.

The rearrangement joins TRBV11-2 to TRBJ2-3, with 11 bases lining up with TRBD1. CDR1 is SGHAT, CDR2 FQNNGV, per germline. The CDR3 spans 19 residues. V lost 0 bases and J lost 5; bases outside the gene matches: 13. CDR3 coding DNA: TGTGCCAGCAGCTTAGATCTTAGGTCGGGACAGGGGGTAGGAGATACGCAGTATTTT. It encodes CASSLDLRSGQGVGDTQYF.

This clone occurred once. The J gene is TRBJ2-5, the V gene TRBV29-1; tentative D call: TRBD2 (7 bases). CDR3 size: 12 residues. Germline V gives CDR1 SQVTM, CDR2 ANQGSEA. V was clipped by 4 bases and J by 3 bases, with 9 bases between them. CDR3 coding DNA: TGCAGCGTTGGAGGGGGGGAAGAGACCCAGTACTTC. It is translated as CSVGGGEETQYF.

V and J are TRBV11-2 and TRBJ1-3; D perhaps matches TRBD1 (5 bases). CDR1 and CDR2 from the germline V gene are SGHAT and FQNNGV. The CDR3 is 12 residues long. Deletions cut 5 bases from V and 9 bases from J, with 11 bases between. This CDR3 is CASSPGGVTIYF. The CDR3 nucleotides are TGTGCCAGCAGCCCCGGGGGGGTCACCATATATTTT.

The chain has TRBV11-3 and TRBJ1-4; no reliable D call. Trimming took off 1 base at V and 3 bases at J, with 9 bases between the two ends. This CDR3 region has 15 residues. The germline gives CDR1 SGHNT, CDR2 YENEEA. CDR3 loop: CASSLGGQPNEKLFF. As DNA, the CDR3 is TGTGCCAGCAGCTTAGGCGGGCAGCCTAATGAAAAACTGTTTTTT.

The chain uses TRBV14 and TRBJ2-6, with D possibly being TRBD1 (6 bases). CDR3 length: 20 amino acids. Per the germline V gene, CDR1 is SGHDN and CDR2 is FVKESK. V dropped 0 bases and J dropped 2 bases, with 20 bases sitting between them. The CDR3 DNA reads TGTGCCAGCAGCCAAGATTTGGGGCAGGCAGGGGAGCCTGGGGCCAACGTCCTGACTTTC. Translating it yields CASSQDLGQAGEPGANVLTF.

The rearrangement links TRBV11-2 to TRBJ1-6; perhaps TRBD1 as D (5 bases). The CDR3 extends over 15 amino acids. The V gene lost 1 base and the J gene lost 7 bases, with 11 bases spanning the gap. Looked up from germline, CDR1 is SGHAT and CDR2 is FQNNGV. The CDR3 spells CASSLGAGGNSPLHF. The DNA of the CDR3 is TGTGCCAGCAGCTTAGGGGCCGGGGGGAATTCACCCCTCCACTTT.

The chain employs TRBV5-4 and TRBJ1-2; D unclear. This CDR3 has 15 residues. The germline CDR1 and CDR2 sequences are SGHNT and YYREEE (reference sequence). V was clipped by 5 bases and J by 7 bases, with 21 bases between them. The CDR3, as DNA: TGTGCCAGCAGAGCTGACGGCCGCCTAACGGGTGGCTACACCTTC. This sequence encodes CASRADGRLTGGYTF.

This chain joins TRBV6-1 and TRBJ1-4; 7 positions agree with TRBD1. J was trimmed by 8 bases and V by 7 bases; bases with no gene match: 13. CDR3 size: 15 residues. Germline V gene sequence: CDR1 MNHNS, CDR2 SASEGT. The CDR3 nucleotides are TGTGCCAGCACCGAGACGAGGGGGCAAGGCGAAAAACTGTTTTTT. Protein sequence: CASTETRGQGEKLFF.

V is TRBV28 and J is TRBJ1-2; D may be TRBD1 (5 bases). Trimming took off 2 bases at V and 0 bases at J, with 13 bases between the two ends. The CDR3 is made up of 16 amino acids. Germline values: CDR1 MDHEN, CDR2 SYDVKM. CDR3 bases: TGTGCCAGCAGTTTAGGGGCGCCAGGGCCTAACTATGGCTACACCTTC. Translated: CASSLGAPGPNYGYTF.

The rearrangement joins TRBV4-1 to TRBJ2-3, with 9 bases aligning to TRBD1. This CDR3 has 17 amino acids. The V gene end was trimmed by 0 bases and the J gene end by 7 bases; junction bases not matched to a gene: 11. Germline V gene sequence: CDR1 MGHRA, CDR2 YSYEKL. CDR3 coding DNA: TGCGCCAGCAGCCAAGATAGGGGGACAGGGTACTCAAATACGCAGTATTTT. It is translated as CASSQDRGTGYSNTQYF.

This clone occurred once. The chain carries TRBV7-6 and TRBJ1-1, with 7 bases that match TRBD1. Germline CDR1 and CDR2: SGHVS and FNYEAQ. The junction had 7 bases not matched to a gene; V was cut back by 8 bases and J by 4 bases. The CDR3 length is 13 residues. The CDR3 region is CASGQTGSTEAFF. CDR3 coding DNA: TGTGCCAGCGGACAGACAGGGAGCACTGAAGCTTTCTTT. Filled out from reference TRBV7-6 and TRBJ1-1, the complete variable domain reads GAGVSQSPRYKVTKRGQDVALRCDPISGHVSLYWYRQALGQGPEFLTYFNYEAQQDKSGLPNDRFSAERPEGSISTLTIQRTEQRDSAMYRCASGQTGSTEAFFGQGTRLTVV.

DNA of the CDR3: TGTGCCAGCAGTCCCAGGGGAATCACTGAAGCTTTCTTT. This encodes CASSPRGITEAFF. The chain couples TRBV6-5 to TRBJ1-1, with D possibly TRBD1 on 6 matching bases. From germline, CDR1 is MNHEY and CDR2 SVGAGI. The V end lost 5 bases, the J end lost 4 bases, and 11 bases lay between the germline ends. The CDR3 totals 13 residues.

The chain links TRBV7-2 to TRBJ2-1; 7 bases agree with TRBD1. The CDR3 is 15 residues long. The V gene's germline CDR1 is SGHTA and CDR2 FQGNSA. V dropped 2 bases and J dropped 9; count of bases not matched to a gene: 10. CDR3 nucleotide sequence: TGTGCCAGCAGCTTATACCGGCAGGGGGTTGGTGAGCAGTTCTTC. Translated, it gives CASSLYRQGVGEQFF.

The rearrangement joins TRBV28 to TRBJ1-3, with 8 nucleotides matching TRBD1. Germline assignment: CDR1 MDHEN and CDR2 SYDVKM. V lost 2 bases to trimming and J lost 5 bases; unmatched junction nucleotides: 11. This CDR3 region has 17 residues. In DNA, the CDR3 is TGTGCCAGCAGTTTACGGAACTATTACAGGGGGAGAAACACCATATATTTT. It specifies CASSLRNYYRGRNTIYF.